The 21 T cell receptor beta chains listed next were all sequenced from one sample in a study of T cells in Graves' hyperthyroidism and ophthalmopathy. RNA transcripts gave rise to amplified TCR beta CDR3 regions. The HTBI primer set was used in a first-round RT-PCR of the TCR CDR3. TCRdb itself ran the multiplex PCR reads through MiXCR, one entry per CDR3 protein. The sample records almost 600,000 distinct CDR3 sequences, around 14% being singletons. The sequencing sample was made of blood. Receptors were obtained from a woman in her 30s with Graves' hyperthyroidism that later progressed to Graves' ophthalmopathy.

This clonotype was seen repeatedly, ten times or more. This chain connects TRBV7-2 to TRBJ2-7, with TRBD1 matching 7 bases. In germline, CDR1 is SGHTA, CDR2 FQGNSA. The CDR3 extends over 13 amino acids. The ends lost 4 bases at V and 6 bases at J; junction bases unmatched: 6. The CDR3 region is CASSSAGTAEQYF. DNA of the CDR3: TGTGCCAGCAGCTCCGCCGGGACAGCCGAGCAGTACTTC.

In this sample, this clonotype turned up a few times. A single base separates this from a much larger clone, so it may be a read error. This chain joins TRBV20-1 and TRBJ2-3, with a weak D call TRBD2 (6 bases). CDR3 length equals 14 residues. CDR1 DFQATT and CDR2 SNEGSKA come from the germline V gene (reference sequence). The ends were cut back, 8 bases at V and 4 bases at J, with 19 bases in the middle. CDR3 sequence reads: CSTESPGSADTQYF. Written as DNA, the CDR3 is TGCAGTACCGAATCCCCCGGGAGTGCAGATACGCAGTATTTT.

This clonotype appeared many times. The CDR3 protein is CATSDPGGQAFYEQYF. For the CDR3, the DNA is TGTGCCACCAGTGATCCGGGGGGACAGGCTTTCTACGAGCAGTACTTC. The chain carries TRBV24-1 and TRBJ2-7; possibly TRBD1 for D (8 bases). V shed 3 bases and J shed 3 bases, with 17 bases lying between them. The germline V gene has CDR1 KGHDR and CDR2 SFDVKD. This CDR3 region has 16 residues.

This clonotype was seen repeatedly, ten times or more. This chain links TRBV2 with TRBJ1-5; a weak D match, TRBD1 (6 bases). Trimming shortened V by 1 base and J by 6 bases, and 16 bases separated the two germline ends. Germline values: CDR1 SNHLY, CDR2 FYNNEI. The CDR3 has 16 amino acids. The CDR3 DNA sequence: TGTGCCAGCAGTGAAGAAGGGGGGCTCGGTGTTCAGCCCCAGCATTTT. Amino acid sequence: CASSEEGGLGVQPQHF.

The sample holds many counts of this clonotype. This sequence joins TRBV5-1 and TRBJ2-7; 11 bases map to TRBD2. This CDR3 region has 16 residues. CDR1 is SGHRS, CDR2 YFSETQ, per germline. The V segment lost 4 bases and the J segment 4 bases; nucleotides outside the gene matches: 10. CDR3 in amino acids: CASSRGLAGGTYEQYF. CDR3 nucleotides: TGCGCCAGCAGCCGGGGGCTAGCGGGAGGAACTTACGAGCAGTACTTC.

The table lists this clonotype with many counts. The rearrangement links TRBV7-3 to TRBJ2-3; TRBD2 aligns across 8 bases. V was clipped by 5 bases and J by 0 bases; unmatched bases: 4. CDR1 and CDR2 from the germline V gene are SGHTA and FQGTGA. CDR3 length equals 15 residues. Written as DNA, the CDR3 is TGTGCCAGCAGCGAGAAGCGGGAGAGCACAGATACGCAGTATTTT. Amino acid sequence: CASSEKRESTDTQYF.

This clonotype was counted ten times or more. V usage is TRBV28 and J usage is TRBJ2-7, with 10 bases aligning to TRBD2. The CDR3 is 14 amino acids. The V gene's germline CDR1 is MDHEN and CDR2 SYDVKM. The trim removed 5 bases at V and 2 bases at J, leaving 3 bases unmatched. As DNA, the CDR3 is TGTGCCAGCAGTCAAGCGGGAGGGCCCTACGAGCAGTACTTC. Encoded protein: CASSQAGGPYEQYF.

This clonotype was recorded many times. The genes are TRBV20-1 and TRBJ2-3, with D possibly TRBD2 on 5 matching bases. The CDR3 extends over 14 amino acids. Looked up from germline, CDR1 is DFQATT and CDR2 is SNEGSKA (reference sequence). Trimming shortened V by 6 bases and J by 2 bases, and 15 bases separated the two germline ends. CDR3 in amino acids: CSAPPAALTDTQYF. The CDR3 DNA reads as TGCAGTGCCCCTCCAGCGGCCCTCACAGATACGCAGTATTTT.

Ten or more counts support this clonotype. This chain links TRBV28 with TRBJ1-2, with 7 bases fitting TRBD1. J was trimmed by 3 bases and V by 6 bases; bases with no gene match: 4. The CDR3 length is 13 residues. The germline gives CDR1 MDHEN, CDR2 SYDVKM. The CDR3, as DNA: TGTGCCAGCAGGACAGGGATAGACTATGGCTACACCTTC. Its translation: CASRTGIDYGYTF.

Ten or more counts support this clonotype. V and J are TRBV19 and TRBJ2-1, with 10 bases identical to TRBD1. V was pared by 6 bases and J by 5 bases, with 4 bases of the junction left unmatched. This CDR3 is 14 amino acids long. Germline lookup yields CDR1 LNHDA and CDR2 SQIVND (reference sequence). The CDR3 spells CASSDRGRHNEQFF. The CDR3 nucleotides are TGTGCCAGTAGCGACAGGGGGCGCCACAATGAGCAGTTCTTC.

CDR3 nucleotides: TGTGCCAGCTCACCCGCAGGGAGGGGAGTAGACCAGCCCCAGCATTTT. It translates to CASSPAGRGVDQPQHF. The chain links TRBV18 to TRBJ1-5; D may be TRBD1 (5 bases). Germline lookup yields CDR1 KGHSH and CDR2 LQKENI. The CDR3 runs to 16 residues. V was clipped by 3 bases and J by 7 bases, with 19 bases between them.

On this clonotype itself: A much bigger clone sits one base away, suggesting this may be a read error. This rearrangement joins TRBV28 to TRBJ1-2; possibly TRBD1 for D (5 bases). Germline loops: CDR1 MDHEN, CDR2 SYDVKM. The CDR3 extends over 14 amino acids. Trimming removed 5 bases at V and 4 bases at J, with 14 bases between. The CDR3 sequence: CASSLLDIPYGYTF. The CDR3 nucleotides read TGTGCCAGCAGTCTCCTGGACATCCCCTATGGCTACACCTTC.

The gene calls are TRBV6-8 and TRBJ1-2; D call uncertain. The CDR3 totals 13 residues. The V gene lost 4 bases and the J gene lost 7 bases, with 13 bases spanning the gap. Germline loops: CDR1 MNHGY, CDR2 SAAAGT. The CDR3 sequence is CASSWSGEAGYTF. CDR3 nucleotide sequence: TGTGCCAGCAGTTGGTCGGGTGAGGCTGGCTACACCTTC.

This clonotype occurred many times. J is TRBJ1-4 and V is TRBV12-3 or TRBV12-4; possible D gene TRBD1, 5 bases. V lost 6 bases and J 7 bases, leaving 15 bases between the germline ends. The CDR3 runs 14 residues. CDR3 sequence (DNA): TGTGCCAGCAGCGGGACTGGGATGGGTGAAAAACTGTTTTTT. Protein: CASSGTGMGEKLFF.

This clonotype came up many times. The chain is built from TRBV28 and TRBJ2-3; D is uncertain. The CDR3 length is 14 residues. The germline gives CDR1 MDHEN, CDR2 SYDVKM. Deletions cut 8 bases from V and 1 base from J, with 13 bases between. CDR3 sequence reads: CASASPPGTDTQYF. CDR3 nucleotide sequence: TGTGCCAGCGCCTCCCCCCCCGGCACAGATACGCAGTATTTT.

The table lists this clonotype with many counts. This chain uses TRBV4-3 with TRBJ2-1; TRBD2 matches 10 bases. V shed 0 bases, J shed 0 bases, and the junction held 8 bases outside the gene matches. From germline, CDR1 is LGHNA and CDR2 YSLEER. The CDR3 runs 19 residues. The CDR3: CASSQDPGLAITSYNEQFF. The CDR3 bases are TGCGCCAGCAGCCAAGATCCGGGACTAGCGATTACCTCCTACAATGAGCAGTTCTTC.

This clonotype was detected a few times. The V gene is TRBV13, the J gene TRBJ2-5; unclear D gene. The CDR3 has 13 residues. Germline CDR1 PRHDT, CDR2 FYEKMQ (reference sequence). V was clipped by 5 bases and J by 5 bases, with 12 bases between them. The CDR3 loop is CASSPRVRETQYF. For the CDR3, the DNA is TGTGCCAGCAGCCCAAGGGTCCGCGAGACCCAGTACTTC.

This clonotype was found many times. The genes are TRBV6-2 or TRBV6-3 and TRBJ2-7, with a weak D call TRBD1 (6 bases). The CDR3 runs to 14 residues. Per the germline V gene, CDR1 is MNHEY and CDR2 is SVGEGT. Trimming stripped 5 bases from V and 0 bases from J, with 11 bases between. The CDR3 bases are TGTGCCAGCAGTCCCGGGACAAGCTCCTACGAGCAGTACTTC. This sequence encodes CASSPGTSSYEQYF.

J is TRBJ2-1 and V is TRBV20-1; the D gene is possibly TRBD1 (5 bases). CDR3 length: 12 residues. CDR1 and CDR2 from the germline V gene are DFQATT and SNEGSKA (reference sequence). V shed 3 bases and J shed 8 bases, with 11 bases lying between them. The CDR3 here is CSASRGGHEQFF. The CDR3 region has the DNA TGCAGTGCTAGTAGGGGCGGACATGAGCAGTTCTTC.

As to this clonotype: A much larger clone lies one base from this, so it may be a read error. The CDR3 spells CATYNSFTGELFF. Written as DNA, the CDR3 is TGTGCCACTTATAATTCTTTCACCGGGGAGCTGTTTTTT. The gene calls are TRBV24-1 and TRBJ2-2, with unresolved D. The V gene's germline CDR1 is KGHDR and CDR2 SFDVKD. Trimming pared 10 bases from V and 4 bases from J, leaving 12 bases between. This CDR3 has 13 residues.

This clonotype has ten or more counts. The V call is TRBV28, the J call TRBJ2-7; TRBD2 matches at 10 bases. Germline V gene data show CDR1 as MDHEN and CDR2 as SYDVKM. This CDR3 spans 16 amino acids. V lost 7 bases, J lost 4 bases, and 13 bases stayed unmatched. CDR3 in DNA: TGTGCCAGCATCGGGCTAGCGGGAGAGGGGGGTTACGAGCAGTACTTC. Amino acids: CASIGLAGEGGYEQYF.